This is a list of T cell receptor beta chains from one sample in a study of identical twins. TCRdb reanalysed the 5' RACE reads using MiXCR and keeps one entry per CDR3 protein. The table shows 300,000 to 400,000 distinct CDR3 sequences, with 12% occurring only once. These data also formed part of another study, on yellow fever vaccine responses in identical twins.

Source material: CD8+ T cells sorted from blood. These receptors were taken from a woman under 30 in good health. Both conserved end residues are part of each CDR3. Clone size is given for some rows only: seen once, a few or many times, or a class if the clone is expanded.

V	size	J	CDR3
TRBV7-9	-	TRBJ2-7	CANSPGFRAEQYF
TRBV9	-	TRBJ1-2	CASSVGGGGDYGYTF
TRBV4-1	many	TRBJ2-5	CASSQWPQTQYF
TRBV3-1	-	TRBJ2-1	CASTPLFFGRQGTYNEQFF
TRBV7-8	few	TRBJ2-2	CASSLAGTRTGELFF
TRBV2	-	TRBJ2-7	CASLTGTSSYEQYF
TRBV27	-	TRBJ1-2	CASSPSDGTYGYTF
TRBV3-1	-	TRBJ2-1	CASSDRGQLYNEQFF
TRBV7-2	few	TRBJ2-1	CASSSEHRVGSYNEQFF
TRBV24-1	-	TRBJ2-2	CATSDEDRGDTGELFF
TRBV3-1	-	TRBJ2-3	CASSQHPVGGLFLPNTDTQYF
TRBV12-3/TRBV12-4	many	TRBJ2-1	CASSSVAGGEQFF
TRBV5-1	few	TRBJ2-5	CASSLTLGGGGETQYF
TRBV7-8	-	TRBJ2-3	CASSAKRGLADTQYF
TRBV2	-	TRBJ2-7	CASRAPDGGQYF
TRBV6-5	many	TRBJ2-1	CASSSPQQGGLKDEQFF
TRBV3-1	few	TRBJ2-7	CASSPSVQGPTYEQYF
TRBV27	many	TRBJ2-7	CASSTRLAGGYEQYF
TRBV12-3/TRBV12-4	many	TRBJ1-1	CASSMDRANTEAFF
TRBV27	-	TRBJ2-1	CASSRGGTPTYNEQFF
TRBV6-5	-	TRBJ1-1	CASSYGGGGNLEAFF
TRBV2	-	TRBJ2-3	CASSPKRERGDTQYF
TRBV20-1	-	TRBJ2-1	CSARVDSSYYNEQFF
TRBV5-3	many	TRBJ1-2	CASSLGHFSGTGDYGYTF
TRBV19	-	TRBJ1-5	CASRVYSNQPQHF
TRBV12-3/TRBV12-4	many	TRBJ2-5	CASSPTGAETQYF
TRBV19	-	TRBJ1-3	CASIGTANTIYF
TRBV20-1	few	TRBJ2-7	CSARGDSNPYEQYF
TRBV9	once	TRBJ2-3	CASSSGRASGDTQYF
TRBV18	-	TRBJ1-1	CASSPTTDFTEAFF
TRBV2	-	TRBJ2-5	CASSDSALETQYF
TRBV12-3/TRBV12-4	few	TRBJ2-7	CASGPSYEQYF
TRBV6-1	few	TRBJ2-5	CASSRETGQETQYF
TRBV3-1	few	TRBJ2-3	CASSPQGAFTDTQYF
TRBV12-3/TRBV12-4	few	TRBJ2-1	CASRASGKLGEQFF
TRBV27	few	TRBJ2-7	CAVGVVEQYF
TRBV6-1	-	TRBJ2-3	CASSEADGTRLGDTQYF
TRBV11-3	-	TRBJ1-2	CASSHPPQGDYGYTF
TRBV11-2	many	TRBJ2-3	CASSLLKYTQYF
TRBV2	-	TRBJ2-1	CASAYTGQNSYNEQFF
TRBV7-9	few	TRBJ2-3	CASGGHMTDTQYF
TRBV7-7	-	TRBJ2-5	CASSYVMGLQETQYF